The 10 T cell receptor beta chains reported below all come from one sample, sequenced in a study of blood T cell repertoires in COVID-19 (dated by TCRdb to the early 2020s). The method behind the library was the immunoSEQ multiplex PCR assay. The table was pulled from immuneACCESS by TCRdb, which kept in-frame rearrangements only. Such tables lose some clones; where checked, under half of the loss comes from unresolved V genes, and the rest has no known cause. Within this sample are about 210,000 clones, with around 81% of them counted one time only. Clones ranked in the top ten supply approximately 9% of the sample. The specimen was PBMCs or T cells enriched from blood (not recorded which). These receptors all stem from a woman in her forties or fifties with acute COVID-19.

This clone was seen a handful of times. The CDR3 bases are TGTGCCAGCAGCTTAGATCGGGACAGCGCCGATGGCTACACCTTC. Translated: CASSLDRDSADGYTF. This chain joins TRBV11-3 and TRBJ1-2; 7 positions match TRBD1. The germline gives CDR1 SGHNT, CDR2 YENEEA. V lost 0 bases, J lost 6 bases, and 7 bases stayed unmatched. The CDR3 contains 15 residues.

This rearrangement joins TRBV2 to TRBJ1-6; D call uncertain. V lost 2 bases to trimming and J lost 3 bases, with 5 bases between them. This CDR3 contains 14 residues. Germline CDR1 is SNHLY and CDR2 is FYNNEI. CDR3 coding DNA: TGTGCCAGCAGTGAACAGATCTATAATTCACCCCTCCACTTT. Translation gives CASSEQIYNSPLHF.

This clone occurred a few times. The CDR3 nucleotides read TGTGCCAGCAGCCAAGCAGGGGGGTACGAGAGCTCCTACAATGAGCAGTTCTTC. This encodes CASSQAGGYESSYNEQFF. The chain employs TRBV14 and TRBJ2-1, with D possibly matching TRBD1 (7 bases). The germline V gene encodes CDR1 SGHDN and CDR2 FVKESK. The ends were cut back, 1 base at V and 0 bases at J, with 16 bases in the middle. This CDR3 is built from 18 residues.

The CDR3 coding sequence is TGCGCCAGCAGCCAACCTACCGGACAGGGAATCCCTAAACTGTTTTTT. Translation gives CASSQPTGQGIPKLFF. This chain links TRBV4-1 with TRBJ1-4, with 8 bases fitting TRBD1. This CDR3 comprises 16 residues. The germline V gene has CDR1 MGHRA and CDR2 YSYEKL. With 2 bases clipped from V and 11 bases from J, the junction kept 13 bases outside the gene matches.

The V and J genes are TRBV10-3 and TRBJ2-3; 8 positions match TRBD2. The germline V gene encodes CDR1 ENHRY and CDR2 SYGVKD. This CDR3 is 14 amino acids long. After removal of 11 bases from V and 2 bases from J, the junction contained 9 bases not matched to a gene. The CDR3 coding sequence is TGTGCCCTCGGGGGGGCGTCGCCCACAGATACGCAGTATTTT. The encoded protein is CALGGASPTDTQYF.

This chain links TRBV28 with TRBJ2-3, with TRBD2 matching 7 bases. After removal of 1 base from V and 1 base from J, the junction contained 8 bases not matched to a gene. The germline CDR1 and CDR2 sequences are MDHEN and SYDVKM. This CDR3 spans 17 amino acids. The CDR3 is CASSLSNPGGGTDTQYF. The CDR3, as DNA: TGTGCCAGCAGTTTATCGAACCCTGGGGGGGGCACAGATACGCAGTATTTT.

This CDR3 reads CASSPKAGAYTGELFF. The CDR3 DNA reads TGTGCCAGCAGCCCCAAAGCGGGGGCCTACACCGGGGAGCTGTTTTTT. V gene TRBV7-8 combines with J gene TRBJ2-2, with 8 nucleotides matching TRBD2. Germline CDR1 is SGHVS and CDR2 is FQNEAQ. The CDR3 is 16 amino acids. V shed 5 bases, J shed 3 bases, and the junction held 8 bases outside the gene matches.

In this sample, this clone turned up a few times. The CDR3, as DNA: TGCGCCAGCAGCCAGACCGGGACTAGCAAGTACGAGCAGTACTTC. It yields the protein CASSQTGTSKYEQYF. This sequence joins TRBV4-3 and TRBJ2-7, with 9 bases aligning to TRBD2. This CDR3 is built from 15 residues. From germline, CDR1 is LGHNA and CDR2 YSLEER. Losses at the gene ends were 3 bases for V and 4 bases for J; bases not matched to a gene: 7.

The chain is built from TRBV11-3 and TRBJ2-5; unclear D gene. V was pared by 2 bases and J by 4 bases, with 11 bases between. The CDR3 extends over 14 amino acids. Germline CDR1 SGHNT, CDR2 YENEEA. For the CDR3, the DNA is TGTGCCAGCAGCTTATTCTCAGATATAGAGACCCAGTACTTC. The encoded protein is CASSLFSDIETQYF.

This clone was seen just once. The chain combines TRBV27 with TRBJ2-1; TRBD2 is a possible D gene (6 bases). The CDR3 contains 16 residues. Trimming cost V 6 bases and J 0 bases, with 15 bases left between them. The germline V gene encodes CDR1 MNHEY and CDR2 SMNVEV (reference sequence). Here the CDR3 reads CASSLTRTFSYNEQFF. The CDR3 DNA reads as TGTGCCAGCAGCTTGACTAGAACCTTCTCCTACAATGAGCAGTTCTTC.